The clone carrying this T cell receptor (beta chain) was found many times. What it recognizes is unknown. The sample comes from a study of T cells in Graves' hyperthyroidism and ophthalmopathy. RNA transcripts provided the source from which TCR beta CDR3 regions were amplified. During a first-round RT-PCR of the TCR CDR3, the HTBI primer set was used. From the multiplex PCR reads, TCRdb called clonotypes with MiXCR, one entry per CDR3 protein. The sample records approximately 100,000 distinct CDR3 sequences, 35% to 45% being singletons. Broader study findings: Ophthalmopathy could be told apart from stable hyperthyroidism with a 13 V-J model.

The V end lost 7 bases, the J end lost 0 bases, and 8 bases lay between the germline ends. Germline V gives CDR1 SGHRS, CDR2 YFSETQ. There are 13 residues in the CDR3. This receptor was obtained from a woman aged 30 to 39 with Graves' hyperthyroidism. Input material: peripheral blood or thyroid tissue (not recorded which). This chain links TRBV5-1 with TRBJ1-3; D uncertain. This CDR3 is CASQSGSGNTIYF. The DNA for the CDR3 is TGCGCCAGCCAAAGCGGCTCTGGAAACACCATATATTTT.